The T cell receptor beta chain described here comes from a study of tumor-infiltrating lymphocytes in localized non-small cell lung cancer. The study, taken as a whole, reports: Tumors had more T cell infiltration than uninvolved lung, per TCRbeta sequencing and CD3 counts.

J was trimmed by 5 bases and V by 3 bases; bases with no gene match: 2. CDR3 length: 13 amino acids. Germline V CDR1 and CDR2: SGHAT, FQNNGV. A note on this clone: Its antigen is still unknown.

TCRdb's table, derived via immunoSEQ multiplex PCR, lists solely in-frame clones and lacks some. Of 15,000 to 20,000 clones detected, roughly 76% appear once; the ten largest clones hold roughly 4.5%. The genes are TRBV11-2 and TRBJ2-3; 7 positions agree with TRBD2. The sequence was collected from a human donor with non-small cell lung cancer. Sequenced material: lung tumor tissue. The CDR3 DNA reads as TGTGCCAGCAGCTTCAGCGGGGAAGATACGCAGTATTTT. Protein sequence: CASSFSGEDTQYF.